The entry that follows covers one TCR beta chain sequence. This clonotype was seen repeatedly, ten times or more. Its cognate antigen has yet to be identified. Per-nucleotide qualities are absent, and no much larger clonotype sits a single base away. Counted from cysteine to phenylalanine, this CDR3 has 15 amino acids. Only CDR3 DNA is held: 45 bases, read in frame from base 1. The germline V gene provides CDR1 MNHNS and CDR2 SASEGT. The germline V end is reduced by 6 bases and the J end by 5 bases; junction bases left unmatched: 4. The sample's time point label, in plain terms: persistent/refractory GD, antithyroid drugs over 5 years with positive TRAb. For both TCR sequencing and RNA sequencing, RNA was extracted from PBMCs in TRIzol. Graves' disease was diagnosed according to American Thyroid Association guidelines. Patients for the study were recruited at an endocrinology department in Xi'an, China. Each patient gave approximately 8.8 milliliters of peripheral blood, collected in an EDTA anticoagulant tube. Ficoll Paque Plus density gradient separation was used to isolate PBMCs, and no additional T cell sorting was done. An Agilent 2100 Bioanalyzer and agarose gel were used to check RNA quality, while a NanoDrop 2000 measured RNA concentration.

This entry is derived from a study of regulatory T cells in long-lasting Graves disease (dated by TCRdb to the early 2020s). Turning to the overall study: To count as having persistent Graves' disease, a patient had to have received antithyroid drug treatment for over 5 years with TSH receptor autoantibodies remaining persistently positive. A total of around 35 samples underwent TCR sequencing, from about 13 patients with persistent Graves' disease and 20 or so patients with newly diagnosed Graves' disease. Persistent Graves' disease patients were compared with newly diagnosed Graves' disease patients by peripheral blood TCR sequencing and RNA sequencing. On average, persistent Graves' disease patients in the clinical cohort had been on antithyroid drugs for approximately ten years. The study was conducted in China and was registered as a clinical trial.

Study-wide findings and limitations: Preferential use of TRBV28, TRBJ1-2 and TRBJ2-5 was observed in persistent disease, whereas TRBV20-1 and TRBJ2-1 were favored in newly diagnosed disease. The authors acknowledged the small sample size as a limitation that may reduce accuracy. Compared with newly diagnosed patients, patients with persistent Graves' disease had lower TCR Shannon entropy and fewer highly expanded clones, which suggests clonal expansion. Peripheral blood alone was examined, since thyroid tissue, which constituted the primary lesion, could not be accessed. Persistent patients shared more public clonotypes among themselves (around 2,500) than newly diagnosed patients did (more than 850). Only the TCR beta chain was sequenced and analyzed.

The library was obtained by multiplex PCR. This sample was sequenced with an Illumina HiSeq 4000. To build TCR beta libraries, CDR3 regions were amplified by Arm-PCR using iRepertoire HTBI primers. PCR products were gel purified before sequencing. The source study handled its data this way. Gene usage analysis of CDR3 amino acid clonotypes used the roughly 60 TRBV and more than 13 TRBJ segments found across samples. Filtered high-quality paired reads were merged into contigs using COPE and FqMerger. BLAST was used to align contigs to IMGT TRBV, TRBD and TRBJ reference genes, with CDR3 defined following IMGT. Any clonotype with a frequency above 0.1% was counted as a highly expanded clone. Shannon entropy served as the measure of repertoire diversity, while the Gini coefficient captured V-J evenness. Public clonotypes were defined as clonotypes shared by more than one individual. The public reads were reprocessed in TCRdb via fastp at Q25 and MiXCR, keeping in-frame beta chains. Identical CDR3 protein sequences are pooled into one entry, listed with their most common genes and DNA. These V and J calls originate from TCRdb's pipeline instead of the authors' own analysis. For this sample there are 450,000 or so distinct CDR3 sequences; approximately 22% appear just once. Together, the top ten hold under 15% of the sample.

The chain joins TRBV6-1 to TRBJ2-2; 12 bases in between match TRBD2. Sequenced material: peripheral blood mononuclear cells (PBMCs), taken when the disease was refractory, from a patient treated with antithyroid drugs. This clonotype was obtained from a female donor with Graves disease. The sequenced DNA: TGTGCCAGCAGATCTACTAGCGGGGGGACCGGGGAGCTGTTTTTT. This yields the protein CASRSTSGGTGELFF.